Sequencing of this T cell receptor beta chain was carried out in a study of Ad26.COV2.S vaccination and SARS-CoV-2 variants. As for treatment: about 20 received Ad26.COV2.S at low or high dose, single or two shots; roughly 5 received placebo; per-sample allocation not given. Sampling was done on day 63 after the first vaccine or placebo injection. Germline CDR1 MNHEY, CDR2 SMNVEV (reference sequence). The V and J ends lost 5 bases and 0 bases, in that order; junction bases with no gene match: 7. The CDR3 loop spans 16 amino acids. Only in-frame clones appear in the TCRdb table, and some are missing; sequencing was by immunoSEQ multiplex PCR. Here the sample spans around 450,000 clones, roughly 91% being singletons.

The receptor comes from a person aged 18-65 years who received the Ad26.COV2.S COVID-19 vaccine or a placebo. The rearrangement joins TRBV27 to TRBJ1-5, with 7 nucleotides matching TRBD1. Here the sequenced sample was peripheral blood, taken in a trial of Ad26.COV2.S vaccine versus placebo. The CDR3 protein is CASSAGGGYSNQPQHF. CDR3 nucleotide sequence: TGTGCCAGCAGTGCAGGGGGGGGCTATAGCAATCAGCCCCAGCATTTT.